This T cell receptor (beta chain) came from a study of blood T cell repertoires in COVID-19. Study overall: T cells, B-cell-depleted T cells, or PBMCs provided the cDNA or gDNA that served as material.

Original handling: Reference gene primer amplification yielded estimated nucleated cell counts. The table came from immunoSEQ multiplex PCR; TCRdb's copy has only in-frame clones and leaves some out. V and J calls and clone size are copied from that table; D and trimming were computed from the DNA. The sample carries some 150,000 clones, approximately 86% recorded once. CDR3 length: 15 amino acids. The germline CDR1 and CDR2 sequences are MNHNY and SVGAGI (reference sequence). V dropped 6 bases and J dropped 0 bases, with 9 bases sitting between them. Material: peripheral blood. This sequence was found in a woman in her 50s with acute or convalescent COVID-19. V and J are TRBV6-6 and TRBJ1-6, with D perhaps matching TRBD1 (5 bases). CDR3 nucleotides: TGTGCCAGCAGAGAAGGGGTCTCCTATAATTCACCCCTCCACTTT. It encodes CASREGVSYNSPLHF.